What follows are 20 T cell receptor beta chains derived from one specimen sequenced in a study of T cell changes during pregnancy in multiple sclerosis. Measured with immunoSEQ multiplex PCR; TCRdb has only the in-frame clones, and not every one. The sample comprises roughly 24,000 clones, approximately 90% of which are singletons, and around 8% rests with the top ten. Material: CD8+ T cells from peripheral blood mononuclear cells, obtained in the first trimester of pregnancy. These TCRs come from a female donor in good health, enrolled as a control in a pregnancy study.

The rearrangement uses TRBV19 and TRBJ1-2, with a possible D match to TRBD1 (6 bases). V was cut by 7 bases and J by 2 bases, with 23 bases left in between. From germline, CDR1 is LNHDA and CDR2 SQIVND (reference sequence). This CDR3 has 17 amino acids. The CDR3 sequence: CASNLRDKYVSNYGYTF. The CDR3 coding sequence is TGTGCCAGTAATCTCCGGGACAAATATGTCTCCAACTATGGCTACACCTTC.

CDR3 bases: TGCAGCGTTGGACTGATAAACACTGAAGCTTTCTTT. Translated, it gives CSVGLINTEAFF. The chain is built from TRBV29-1 and TRBJ1-1; D gene ambiguous. The V and J ends lost 4 bases and 2 bases respectively, with 8 bases between them. The length of the CDR3 is 12 residues. Germline loops: CDR1 SQVTM, CDR2 ANQGSEA.

The genes are TRBV9 and TRBJ2-1; D uncertain. The germline V gene has CDR1 SGDLS and CDR2 YYNGEE. The CDR3 consists of 14 residues. Trimming stripped 0 bases from V and 6 bases from J, with 10 bases between. CDR3 protein: CASSVEQDGNEQFF. The CDR3 nucleotides read TGTGCCAGCAGCGTAGAGCAGGATGGCAATGAGCAGTTCTTC.

Only one count was recorded for this clone. The rearrangement joins TRBV9 to TRBJ2-7; 8 bases match TRBD1. This CDR3 comprises 13 residues. Unmatched junction bases numbered 3, after V lost 3 bases and J lost 4 bases. Germline values: CDR1 SGDLS, CDR2 YYNGEE. CDR3 nucleotide sequence: TGTGCCAGCAGCGAACGGGACAGGTACGAGCAGTACTTC. This translates into CASSERDRYEQYF.

The chain recombines TRBV18 with TRBJ2-2, with 7 bases lining up with TRBD2. The CDR3 consists of 17 residues. Germline values: CDR1 KGHSH, CDR2 LQKENI. Trimming at V came to 2 bases and at J to 6 bases, leaving 12 bases not matched to a gene. The CDR3 loop is CASSPGRAGLASGELFF. The CDR3 DNA reads TGTGCCAGCTCACCAGGCAGAGCGGGGCTTGCATCCGGGGAGCTGTTTTTT.

This chain joins TRBV6-5 and TRBJ2-4; possibly TRBD1 for D (5 bases). V was cut by 5 bases and J by 7 bases, with 15 bases left in between. The CDR3 consists of 14 residues. Germline lookup yields CDR1 MNHEY and CDR2 SVGAGI. The CDR3 DNA sequence: TGTGCCAGCAGTACCGGGCACCCAGGGAACATTCAGTACTTC. As protein: CASSTGHPGNIQYF.

This clone was found once. The J gene is TRBJ1-1, the V gene TRBV6-6; D gene unclear. This CDR3 comprises 13 residues. Germline CDR1 reads MNHNY; CDR2 reads SVGAGI (reference sequence). V was trimmed by 5 bases and J by 1 base, leaving 8 bases between them. The CDR3 sequence: CASSDQENTEAFF. The CDR3 DNA reads as TGTGCCAGCAGTGACCAGGAGAACACTGAAGCTTTCTTT.

The chain combines TRBV5-5 with TRBJ1-1; D unclear. The CDR3 runs 12 residues. With 4 bases removed from V and 6 bases from J, the gap between germline ends came to 10 bases. Germline assignment: CDR1 SGHKS and CDR2 YYEKEE (reference sequence). The CDR3 nucleotides read TGTGCCAGCAGCCCGCGCGGTGCTGAAGCTTTCTTT. Residues: CASSPRGAEAFF. Using reference TRBV5-5 and TRBJ1-1 for the parts outside the CDR3, the full variable domain is DAGVTQSPTHLIKTRGQQVTLRCSPISGHKSVSWYQQVLGQGPQFIFQYYEKEERGRGNFPDRFSARQFPNYSSELNVNALLLGDSALYLCASSPRGAEAFFGQGTRLTVV.

The rearrangement joins TRBV7-9 to TRBJ2-1; 7 nucleotides line up with TRBD1. This CDR3 comprises 13 residues. Germline CDR1 SEHNR, CDR2 FQNEAQ (reference sequence). Trimming removed 6 bases from V and 8 bases from J; junction bases left unmatched: 7. The CDR3 bases are TGTGCCAGCAGGTCAGACAGGGCCGATGAGCAGTTCTTC. Amino acids: CASRSDRADEQFF.

The rearrangement uses TRBV9 and TRBJ1-1, with 8 bases fitting TRBD1. The CDR3 has 13 residues. The V gene's germline CDR1 is SGDLS and CDR2 YYNGEE. V was clipped by 4 bases and J by 8 bases; unmatched bases: 7. The CDR3 region is CASSPRGQAEAFF. The CDR3 DNA reads TGTGCCAGCAGCCCCAGGGGGCAGGCAGAAGCTTTCTTT.

This chain uses TRBV5-6 with TRBJ1-1; no clear D. This CDR3 is built from 14 residues. Germline V gene sequence: CDR1 SGHDT, CDR2 YYEEEE. V gave up 2 bases and J gave up 0 bases, with 8 bases separating them. The CDR3 bases are TGTGCCAGCAGCTTTGGAGGGATGAACACTGAAGCTTTCTTT. Its protein is CASSFGGMNTEAFF. The full variable domain, completed using reference TRBV5-6 and TRBJ1-1, is DAGVTQSPTHLIKTRGQQVTLRCSPKSGHDTVSWYQQALGQGPQFIFQYYEEEERQRGNFPDRFSGHQFPNYSSELNVNALLLGDSALYLCASSFGGMNTEAFFGQGTRLTVV.

This clone has more than one count but fewer than ten. The chain employs TRBV7-9 and TRBJ1-1, with 9 nucleotides matching TRBD1. The CDR3 loop spans 13 amino acids. The V and J ends lost 8 bases and 6 bases, in that order; junction bases with no gene match: 7. Germline CDR1 and CDR2: SEHNR and FQNEAQ (reference sequence). This CDR3 is CASPGQGIAEAFF. The CDR3 coding sequence is TGTGCCAGCCCGGGACAGGGAATCGCTGAAGCTTTCTTT.

The V and J genes are TRBV27 and TRBJ1-5; tentative D call: TRBD1 (5 bases). Trimming shortened V by 5 bases and J by 4 bases, and 9 bases separated the two germline ends. The CDR3 contains 13 residues. The germline CDR1 and CDR2 sequences are MNHEY and SMNVEV (reference sequence). The CDR3 sequence: CASSDRQNQPQHF. CDR3 in DNA: TGTGCCAGCAGTGACCGACAGAATCAGCCCCAGCATTTT.

CDR3 in amino acids: CASTYDMVSTEAFF. The CDR3 DNA reads TGTGCCAGTACCTACGACATGGTATCCACTGAAGCTTTCTTT. The genes are TRBV19 and TRBJ1-1; no firm D call. The CDR3 is 14 amino acids. The V and J ends lost 7 bases and 4 bases respectively, with 16 bases between them. Germline V gene data show CDR1 as LNHDA and CDR2 as SQIVND (reference sequence).

This clone was seen more than once but under ten times. The chain employs TRBV4-1 and TRBJ1-1; D is unclear. Trimming shortened V by 0 bases and J by 0 bases, and 11 bases separated the two germline ends. The CDR3 contains 16 residues. The germline gives CDR1 MGHRA, CDR2 YSYEKL. The CDR3 DNA follows: TGCGCCAGCAGCCAAGATAGGACTGGAATGAACACTGAAGCTTTCTTT. Amino acid sequence: CASSQDRTGMNTEAFF.

In the case of this clone: Distinct nucleotide sequences in the sample also encode this CDR3. The chain recombines TRBV18 with TRBJ2-3; D gene uncertain. Germline V gene lookup returns CDR1 KGHSH and CDR2 LQKENI. V lost 2 bases and J lost 4, with 10 bases in between. The CDR3 has 14 residues. For the CDR3, the DNA is TGTGCCAGCTCACCAACCTCAAGCGCAGATACGCAGTATTTT. This codes for CASSPTSSADTQYF.

This chain connects TRBV28 to TRBJ1-1; 7 bases align to TRBD1. The V gene's germline CDR1 is MDHEN and CDR2 SYDVKM. V lost 3 bases, J lost 4 bases, and 8 bases stayed unmatched. This CDR3 has 15 residues. The DNA for the CDR3 is TGTGCCAGCAGTTTTCGGACAGGTTTGGGCACTGAAGCTTTCTTT. As protein: CASSFRTGLGTEAFF.

About this clone itself: Other DNA sequences of this sample code for an identical CDR3. DNA of the CDR3: TGCGCCAGCAGCTTGGCCGTTAACTATGGCTACACCTTC. This translates into CASSLAVNYGYTF. The chain has TRBV5-1 and TRBJ1-2, with D uncertain. The V end was cut by 0 bases, the J end by 1 base, with 4 bases between. Germline V gene data show CDR1 as SGHRS and CDR2 as YFSETQ. The CDR3 is 13 residues long. Using reference TRBV5-1 and TRBJ1-2 for the parts outside the CDR3, the full variable domain is KAGVTQTPRYLIKTRGQQVTLSCSPISGHRSVSWYQQTPGQGLQFLFEYFSETQRNKGNFPGRFSGRQFSNSRSEMNVSTLELGDSALYLCASSLAVNYGYTFGSGTRLTVV.

This chain uses TRBV7-9 with TRBJ2-5; D is possibly TRBD2 (6 bases). Germline values: CDR1 SEHNR, CDR2 FQNEAQ (reference sequence). This CDR3 comprises 14 residues. V lost 4 bases and J 1 base, leaving 10 bases between the germline ends. CDR3 nucleotides: TGTGCCAGCAGCTCGGGACTTTTCCAAGAGACCCAGTACTTC. Amino acids: CASSSGLFQETQYF.

This clone was seen a few times. The rearrangement links TRBV7-9 to TRBJ1-1, with no clear D. Per the germline V gene, CDR1 is SEHNR and CDR2 is FQNEAQ (reference sequence). Trimming removed 7 bases from V and 0 bases from J, with 12 bases in between. The CDR3 is 14 residues long. The CDR3 nucleotides read TGTGCCAGCACCCCGGTAGCAGTGAACACTGAAGCTTTCTTT. It yields the protein CASTPVAVNTEAFF.